What follows are 3 T cell receptor beta chains derived from one specimen sequenced in a study of control samples from healthy donors and cancer patients. Profiled with immunoSEQ multiplex PCR; TCRdb holds only in-frame clones, not every one. The sample consists of 70,000 to 90,000 clones, roughly 94% of them appearing once. Sequenced sample: blood. The source is a woman in her 40s in good health.

V gene TRBV30 combines with J gene TRBJ1-2; 10 bases map to TRBD1. Germline trimming cut 4 bases from V and 7 bases from J; bases unmatched to any gene: 9. CDR3 size: 14 residues. Germline-derived CDR1 and CDR2 are GTSNPN and SVGIG (reference sequence). The CDR3 loop reads CAWNPGQGVPGYTF. The CDR3 DNA reads as TGTGCCTGGAACCCCGGACAGGGGGTGCCTGGCTACACCTTC.

The gene calls are TRBV7-3 and TRBJ2-3; the match to TRBD1 covers 12 bases. The germline V gene has CDR1 SGHTA and CDR2 FQGTGA. J lost 4 bases, V lost 4 bases, and 3 bases had no gene match. CDR3 length: 15 residues. In nucleotides, the CDR3 is TGTGCCAGCAGCTCGGGACAGGGGGCTTCAGATACGCAGTATTTT. Its translation is CASSSGQGASDTQYF.

The chain employs TRBV6-5 and TRBJ2-3; TRBD2 might be the D (7 bases). Trimming stripped 1 base from V and 4 bases from J, with 12 bases between. The CDR3 covers 15 residues. Germline V gene lookup returns CDR1 MNHEY and CDR2 SVGAGI. CDR3 sequence: CASSYFGGGADTQYF. The DNA of the CDR3 is TGTGCCAGCAGTTACTTCGGAGGGGGGGCAGATACGCAGTATTTT.